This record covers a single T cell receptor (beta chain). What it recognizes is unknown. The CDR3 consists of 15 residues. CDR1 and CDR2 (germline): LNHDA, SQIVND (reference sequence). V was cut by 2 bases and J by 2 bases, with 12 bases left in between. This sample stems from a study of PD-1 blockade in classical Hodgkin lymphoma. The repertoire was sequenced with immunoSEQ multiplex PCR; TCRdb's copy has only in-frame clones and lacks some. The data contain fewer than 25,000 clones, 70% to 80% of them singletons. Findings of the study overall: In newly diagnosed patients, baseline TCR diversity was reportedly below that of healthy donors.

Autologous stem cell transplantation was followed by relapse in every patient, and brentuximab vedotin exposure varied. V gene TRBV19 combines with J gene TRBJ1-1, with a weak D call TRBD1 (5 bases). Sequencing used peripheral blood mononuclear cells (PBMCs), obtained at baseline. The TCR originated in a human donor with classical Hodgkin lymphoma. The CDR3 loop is CASSIRSRTNTEAFF. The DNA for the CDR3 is TGTGCCAGTAGTATAAGATCGCGGACAAACACTGAAGCTTTCTTT.